Following are 25 T cell receptor beta chains from one sample sequenced in a study of cytomegalovirus exposure and HLA in healthy donors. It was with 60 Vbeta and 13 Jbeta primers that the PCR ran. Assay used: immunoSEQ multiplex PCR; TCRdb lists only in-frame clones, some missing. The repertoire holds approximately 150,000 clones, with over 70% as singletons. Material for sequencing was PBMCs. The receptor set was obtained from a man between 50 and 59 years old in good health and CMV-seropositive.

The chain combines TRBV4-3 with TRBJ2-1, with D tentatively TRBD2 (5 bases). The CDR3 has 19 residues. The germline CDR1 and CDR2 sequences are LGHNA and YSLEER. Trimming shortened V by 0 bases and J by 3 bases, and 21 bases separated the two germline ends. For the CDR3, the DNA is TGCGCCAGCAGCCAAGATCGAGGGTCCCTGAACCTTTACTACAATGAGCAGTTCTTC. Its translation is CASSQDRGSLNLYYNEQFF.

CDR3 DNA sequence: TGCAGCGGCACGGGGGCGGGAGGGCGGACCGGGGAGCTGTTTTTT. As protein: CSGTGAGGRTGELFF. The chain employs TRBV29-1 and TRBJ2-2, with TRBD2 identical over 9 bases. This CDR3 spans 15 amino acids. Germline lookup yields CDR1 SQVTM and CDR2 ANQGSEA. The trim removed 7 bases at V and 5 bases at J, leaving 11 bases unmatched.

This clone was recorded a few times. The chain carries TRBV11-3 and TRBJ2-7, with 9 bases aligning to TRBD1. V lost 7 bases to trimming and J lost 4 bases; unmatched junction nucleotides: 17. Germline CDR1 and CDR2: SGHNT and YENEEA. The CDR3 totals 17 residues. The CDR3 DNA reads as TGTGCCAGCACCCCGGACTCCCTGAGGACAGGGGTTTACGAGCAGTACTTC. This translates into CASTPDSLRTGVYEQYF.

This clone was counted between two and nine times. The chain uses TRBV2 and TRBJ2-4; TRBD2 matches 13 bases. Trimming removed 8 bases from V and 2 bases from J; junction bases left unmatched: 15. CDR1 and CDR2 (germline): SNHLY, FYNNEI. This CDR3 is 19 amino acids long. CDR3 loop: CASLSGTSGTPPPKNIQYF. In DNA, the CDR3 is TGTGCCAGCCTCTCCGGGACTAGCGGGACACCCCCCCCCAAAAACATTCAGTACTTC. Full variable domain (outside the CDR3, taken from reference TRBV2 and TRBJ2-4): EPEVTQTPSHQVTQMGQEVILRCVPISNHLYFYWYRQILGQKVEFLVSFYNNEISEKSEIFDDQFSVERPDGSNFTLKIRSTKLEDSAMYFCASLSGTSGTPPPKNIQYFGAGTRLSVL.

CDR3 sequence reads: CASSLGESGGANEQFF. CDR3 coding DNA: TGTGCCAGCAGCTTAGGGGAGAGCGGGGGGGCCAATGAGCAGTTCTTC. The chain employs TRBV11-3 and TRBJ2-1; 10 bases line up with TRBD2. The trim removed 1 base at V and 6 bases at J, leaving 6 bases unmatched. Germline loops: CDR1 SGHNT, CDR2 YENEEA. This CDR3 is built from 16 residues.

The chain uses TRBV10-1 and TRBJ1-1; perhaps TRBD1 as D (5 bases). Germline V lookup: CDR1 WNHNN, CDR2 SYGVQD (reference sequence). The V end was cut by 8 bases, the J end by 3 bases, with 13 bases between. This CDR3 has 13 residues. CDR3 in DNA: TGCGCCAGCTCCGGGGGGAGGGACACTGAAGCTTTCTTT. Amino acids: CASSGGRDTEAFF.

With regard to this clone: Other DNA sequences in this sample translate to the same CDR3. The chain recombines TRBV5-1 with TRBJ2-3, with 8 bases matching TRBD2. Germline V CDR1 and CDR2: SGHRS, YFSETQ. J lost 5 bases, V lost 5 bases, and 13 bases had no gene match. The CDR3 loop spans 16 amino acids. This chain's CDR3 is CASRSGTSGGLDTQYF. DNA for the CDR3: TGCGCCAGCAGGTCCGGGACCAGCGGGGGCCTAGATACGCAGTATTTT.

The chain combines TRBV7-2 with TRBJ1-1, with D perhaps matching TRBD1 (5 bases). Per the germline V gene, CDR1 is SGHTA and CDR2 is FQGNSA. The CDR3 is 14 residues long. Trimming cost V 1 base and J 1 base, with 7 bases left between them. Here the CDR3 DNA reads TGTGCCAGCAGCTTAGGGCAGGGGAACACTGAAGCTTTCTTT. It yields the protein CASSLGQGNTEAFF.

The chain has TRBV9 and TRBJ1-4; D remains unclear. The CDR3 consists of 14 residues. Deletions cut 4 bases from V and 6 bases from J, with 13 bases between. Germline loops: CDR1 SGDLS, CDR2 YYNGEE. The CDR3 sequence: CASSSQKEDEKLFF. The CDR3 DNA reads TGTGCCAGCAGCAGTCAAAAAGAGGATGAAAAACTGTTTTTT.

This clone was seen a handful of times. V gene TRBV5-1 combines with J gene TRBJ1-3; D might be TRBD1 (5 bases). Germline V gene lookup returns CDR1 SGHRS and CDR2 YFSETQ. V was cut by 4 bases and J by 0 bases, with 11 bases left in between. This CDR3 is built from 15 residues. The CDR3 nucleotides are TGCGCCAGCAGCGCAGACAGCAGCTCTGGAAACACCATATATTTT. This codes for CASSADSSSGNTIYF.

This clone was counted only a few times. The chain uses TRBV6-1 and TRBJ2-5; D might be TRBD1 (6 bases). Germline values: CDR1 MNHNS, CDR2 SASEGT. V lost 0 bases, J lost 2 bases, and 10 bases lay in between. CDR3 length: 15 amino acids. CDR3 bases: TGTGCCAGCAGTGAAGCGCCGGGACAACAAGAGACCCAGTACTTC. Amino acid sequence: CASSEAPGQQETQYF.

This chain joins TRBV9 and TRBJ1-5; D ambiguous. CDR3 length: 15 residues. V was trimmed by 0 bases and J by 3 bases, leaving 10 bases between them. Germline V CDR1 and CDR2: SGDLS, YYNGEE. As DNA, the CDR3 is TGTGCCAGCAGCGTAGGTCCCCAAATCAATCAGCCCCAGCATTTT. Translating it yields CASSVGPQINQPQHF.

The chain recombines TRBV28 with TRBJ2-1; TRBD2 is a possible D gene (6 bases). Germline V lookup: CDR1 MDHEN, CDR2 SYDVKM. CDR3 length: 13 residues. Trimming removed 5 bases at V and 7 bases at J, with 12 bases between. The CDR3 DNA sequence: TGTGCCAGCAGTCGGGAGATGTGGAATGAGCAGTTCTTC. It translates to CASSREMWNEQFF. Filled out from reference TRBV28 and TRBJ2-1, the complete variable domain reads DVKVTQSSRYLVKRTGEKVFLECVQDMDHENMFWYRQDPGLGLRLIYFSYDVKMKEKGDIPEGYSVSREKKERFSLILESASTNQTSMYLCASSREMWNEQFFGPGTRLTVL.

This clone was recorded once. The chain couples TRBV4-3 to TRBJ2-3; 15 nucleotides align to TRBD2. With V trimmed by 4 bases and J by 4 bases, 3 bases remained unmatched. Germline lookup yields CDR1 LGHNA and CDR2 YSLEER. The length of the CDR3 is 16 residues. The CDR3 loop reads CASSPGLAGGPDTQYF. In DNA form, the CDR3 reads TGCGCCAGCAGCCCGGGACTAGCGGGAGGCCCAGATACGCAGTATTTT.

This clone occurred once. The chain combines TRBV15 with TRBJ2-1, with 7 nucleotides matching TRBD2. The ends lost 1 base at V and 12 bases at J; junction bases unmatched: 9. Germline V gene sequence: CDR1 LNHNV, CDR2 YYDKDF (reference sequence). The CDR3 totals 14 residues. The CDR3 loop is CATSRARDYAWQFF. The CDR3 coding sequence is TGTGCCACCAGCAGAGCCAGGGACTACGCGTGGCAGTTCTTC. Complete variable domain (other parts from reference TRBV15 and TRBJ2-1): DAMVIQNPRYQVTQFGKPVTLSCSQTLNHNVMYWYQQKSSQAPKLLFHYYDKDFNNEADTPDNFQSRRPNTSFCFLDIRSPGLGDTAMYLCATSRARDYAWQFFGPGTRLTVL.

The V and J genes are TRBV11-3 and TRBJ2-1; D remains ambiguous. V was trimmed by 0 bases and J by 9 bases, leaving 6 bases between them. Germline V lookup: CDR1 SGHNT, CDR2 YENEEA. The CDR3 contains 12 residues. The CDR3: CASSLDNSEQFF. In DNA, the CDR3 is TGTGCCAGCAGCTTAGATAATAGTGAGCAGTTCTTC.

The chain carries TRBV7-8 and TRBJ2-5; 9 nucleotides agree with TRBD2. V lost 2 bases and J lost 5; bases outside the gene matches: 12. Germline CDR1 SGHVS, CDR2 FQNEAQ. This CDR3 is built from 17 residues. The chain's CDR3 is CASSLSIGLAGLETQYF. DNA of the CDR3: TGTGCCAGCAGCTTATCGATCGGGCTAGCGGGGTTGGAGACCCAGTACTTC. The variable domain in full, completed from reference TRBV7-8 and TRBJ2-5, reads GAGVSQSPRYKVAKRGQDVALRCDPISGHVSLFWYQQALGQGPEFLTYFQNEAQLDKSGLPSDRFFAERPEGSVSTLKIQRTQQEDSAVYLCASSLSIGLAGLETQYFGPGTRLLVL.

The rearrangement joins TRBV6-5 to TRBJ2-7; the match to TRBD2 covers 7 bases. This CDR3 spans 15 amino acids. V was pared by 6 bases and J by 1 base, with 9 bases of the junction left unmatched. Germline-derived CDR1 and CDR2 are MNHEY and SVGAGI. The CDR3 sequence: CASRIAERGSYEQYF. CDR3 coding DNA: TGTGCCAGCAGGATCGCTGAGCGGGGATCCTACGAGCAGTACTTC.

The rearrangement links TRBV10-3 to TRBJ2-7; a possible D gene is TRBD1 (6 bases). CDR1 ENHRY and CDR2 SYGVKD come from the germline V gene. Trimming took off 6 bases at V and 5 bases at J, with 17 bases between the two ends. This CDR3 is built from 14 residues. This CDR3 is CAISTRGGLDEQYF. In nucleotides, the CDR3 is TGTGCCATCAGCACCCGAGGGGGATTGGACGAGCAGTACTTC.

The rearrangement uses TRBV2 and TRBJ2-7, with D possibly matching TRBD1 (5 bases). The CDR3 covers 14 residues. CDR1 and CDR2 from the germline V gene are SNHLY and FYNNEI. Between the trimmed V and J ends, which lost 6 bases and 6 bases, there was a span of 18 bases. The CDR3 region has the DNA TGTGCCAGCAGGACTGGCTCAGGGTTCAGCGAGCAGTACTTC. Encoded protein: CASRTGSGFSEQYF.

This clone was observed once. The V gene is TRBV6-4, the J gene TRBJ1-5; tentative D call: TRBD1 (6 bases). The ends were cut back, 5 bases at V and 4 bases at J, with 24 bases in the middle. The CDR3 has 18 amino acids. The germline V gene has CDR1 MRHNA and CDR2 SNTAGT. The CDR3 is CASSPAPPYHTGNQPQHF. The DNA for the CDR3 is TGTGCCAGCAGTCCCGCACCCCCTTACCACACAGGGAATCAGCCCCAGCATTTT.

The rearrangement uses TRBV20-1 and TRBJ1-1; the D is unclear. Looked up from germline, CDR1 is DFQATT and CDR2 is SNEGSKA (reference sequence). V was pared by 6 bases and J by 1 base, with 6 bases between. This CDR3 is built from 11 residues. The CDR3 DNA sequence: TGCAGTGCCCCTTCGAACACTGAAGCTTTCTTT. It encodes CSAPSNTEAFF.

This clone was seen a handful of times. The chain is built from TRBV6-5 and TRBJ2-7; D is perhaps TRBD1 (5 bases). Deletions cut 8 bases from V and 6 bases from J, with 14 bases between. Germline CDR1 reads MNHEY; CDR2 reads SVGAGI. This CDR3 has 12 amino acids. CDR3 nucleotide sequence: TGTGCCAGCGGGAATCAGGGCGGCGAGCAGTACTTC. As protein: CASGNQGGEQYF.

CDR3 region: CASSRPEGRTEAFF. The CDR3 bases are TGTGCCAGCAGCCGCCCCGAGGGAAGGACTGAAGCTTTCTTT. The chain links TRBV21-1 to TRBJ1-1. TRBV21-1 is a pseudogene. CDR3 length: 14 amino acids.

This chain joins TRBV30 and TRBJ1-2, with 8 bases aligning to TRBD1. V dropped 6 bases and J dropped 4; count of bases not matched to a gene: 4. Looked up from germline, CDR1 is GTSNPN and CDR2 is SVGIG (reference sequence). The CDR3 consists of 12 residues. CDR3 amino acids: CACGQGTYGYTF. In DNA form, the CDR3 reads TGTGCCTGTGGACAGGGTACCTATGGCTACACCTTC.